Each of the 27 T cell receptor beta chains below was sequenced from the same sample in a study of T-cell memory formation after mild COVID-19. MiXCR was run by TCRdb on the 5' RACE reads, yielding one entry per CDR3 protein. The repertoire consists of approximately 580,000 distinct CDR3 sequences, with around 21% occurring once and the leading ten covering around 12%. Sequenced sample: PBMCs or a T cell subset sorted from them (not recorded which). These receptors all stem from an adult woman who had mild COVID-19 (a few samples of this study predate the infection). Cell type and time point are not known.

The CDR3 sequence: CASSQGTGPSGANVLTF. Here the CDR3 DNA reads TGCGCCAGCAGCCAAGGGACGGGTCCTTCTGGGGCCAACGTCCTGACTTTC. The V gene is TRBV4-3, the J gene TRBJ2-6, with D uncertain. The V end was cut by 1 base, the J end by 1 base, with 11 bases between. In germline, CDR1 is LGHNA, CDR2 YSLEER. CDR3 length equals 17 residues.

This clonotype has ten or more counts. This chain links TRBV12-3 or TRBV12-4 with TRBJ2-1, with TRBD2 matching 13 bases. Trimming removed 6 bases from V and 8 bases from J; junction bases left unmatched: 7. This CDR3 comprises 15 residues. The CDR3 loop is CASRKLAGGPDEQFF. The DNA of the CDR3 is TGTGCCAGCAGGAAACTAGCGGGAGGGCCGGATGAGCAGTTCTTC.

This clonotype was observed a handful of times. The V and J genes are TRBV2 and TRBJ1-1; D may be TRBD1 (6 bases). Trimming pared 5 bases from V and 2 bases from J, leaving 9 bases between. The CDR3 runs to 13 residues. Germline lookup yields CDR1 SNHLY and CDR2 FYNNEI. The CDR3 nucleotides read TGTGCCAGCAGTCGGGGGCGCAACACTGAAGCTTTCTTT. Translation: CASSRGRNTEAFF.

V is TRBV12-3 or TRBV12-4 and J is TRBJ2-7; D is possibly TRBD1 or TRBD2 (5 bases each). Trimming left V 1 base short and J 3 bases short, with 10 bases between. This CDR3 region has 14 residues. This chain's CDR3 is CASSLGGAIYEQYF. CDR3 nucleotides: TGTGCCAGCAGTTTAGGAGGGGCGATCTACGAGCAGTACTTC.

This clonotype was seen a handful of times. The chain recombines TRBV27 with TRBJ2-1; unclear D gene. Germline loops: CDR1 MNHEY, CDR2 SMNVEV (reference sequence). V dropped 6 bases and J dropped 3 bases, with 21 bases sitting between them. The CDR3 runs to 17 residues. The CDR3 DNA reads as TGTGCCAGCAGCCCCACTCGGCTGTCACACAACTACAATGAGCAGTTCTTC. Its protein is CASSPTRLSHNYNEQFF.

Here the CDR3 reads CAIRPDRAGNTIYF. The CDR3 DNA follows: TGTGCCATCAGGCCCGACAGGGCTGGAAACACCATATATTTT. The chain links TRBV10-3 to TRBJ1-3, with TRBD1 identical over 7 bases. CDR1 and CDR2 (germline): ENHRY, SYGVKD. The CDR3 consists of 14 residues. Losses at the gene ends were 6 bases for V and 2 bases for J; bases not matched to a gene: 4.

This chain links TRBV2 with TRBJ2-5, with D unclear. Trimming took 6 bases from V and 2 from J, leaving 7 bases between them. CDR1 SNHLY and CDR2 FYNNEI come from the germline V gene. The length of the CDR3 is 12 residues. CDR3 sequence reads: CASRVNQETQYF. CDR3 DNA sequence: TGTGCCAGCAGAGTCAATCAAGAGACCCAGTACTTC.

CDR3 DNA: TGTGCCACCACCCGTGGCGGGGGCTCCTACGAGCAGTACTTC. Translated, it gives CATTRGGGSYEQYF. The chain is built from TRBV7-9 and TRBJ2-7, with 7 bases fitting TRBD2. The CDR3 has 14 amino acids. The J segment lost 0 bases and the V segment lost 10 bases, leaving 9 bases of the junction unmatched. Germline CDR1 SEHNR, CDR2 FQNEAQ (reference sequence). Supplemented by reference TRBV7-9 and TRBJ2-7, the full variable domain reads DTGVSQNPRHKITKRGQNVTFRCDPISEHNRLYWYRQTLGQGPEFLTYFQNEAQLEKSRLLSDRFSAERPKGSFSTLEIQRTEQGDSAMYLCATTRGGGSYEQYFGPGTRLTVT.

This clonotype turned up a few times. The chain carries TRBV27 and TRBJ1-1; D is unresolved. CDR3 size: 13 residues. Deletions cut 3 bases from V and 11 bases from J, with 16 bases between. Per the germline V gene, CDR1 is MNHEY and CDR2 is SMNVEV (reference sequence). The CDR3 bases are TGTGCCAGCAGTTTCCTTGGACCCGAAGGCGCTTTCTTT. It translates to CASSFLGPEGAFF.

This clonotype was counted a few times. CDR3 sequence: CASSQGTLRWQETQYF. The CDR3 coding sequence is TGTGCCAGCAGTCAAGGGACCTTGAGATGGCAAGAGACCCAGTACTTC. The rearrangement uses TRBV6-5 and TRBJ2-5; D could derive from TRBD1 or TRBD2 (5 bases each). Germline assignment: CDR1 MNHEY and CDR2 SVGAGI. V lost 5 bases and J lost 2, with 18 bases in between. The CDR3 contains 16 residues.

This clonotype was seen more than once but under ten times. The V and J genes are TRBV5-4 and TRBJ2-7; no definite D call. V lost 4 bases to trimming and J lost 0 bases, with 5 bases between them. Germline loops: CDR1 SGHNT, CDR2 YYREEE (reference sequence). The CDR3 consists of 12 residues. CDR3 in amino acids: CASSNSSYEQYF. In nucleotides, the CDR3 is TGTGCCAGCAGCAATAGCTCCTACGAGCAGTACTTC.

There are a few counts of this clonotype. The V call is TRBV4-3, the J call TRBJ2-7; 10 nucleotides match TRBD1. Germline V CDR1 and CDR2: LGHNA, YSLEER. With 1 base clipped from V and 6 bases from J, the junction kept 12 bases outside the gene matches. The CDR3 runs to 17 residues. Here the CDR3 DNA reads TGCGCCAGCAGCCAAGCGTCGCCAGGACAGGGGGTGTCCGAGCAGTACTTC. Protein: CASSQASPGQGVSEQYF.

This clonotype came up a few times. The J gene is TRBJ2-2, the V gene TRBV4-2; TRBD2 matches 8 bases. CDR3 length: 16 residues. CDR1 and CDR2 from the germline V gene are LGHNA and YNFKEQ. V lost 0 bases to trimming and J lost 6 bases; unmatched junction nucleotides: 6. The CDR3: CASSQETGLVPGELFF. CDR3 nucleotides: TGTGCCAGCAGCCAAGAAACGGGACTAGTTCCCGGGGAGCTGTTTTTT.

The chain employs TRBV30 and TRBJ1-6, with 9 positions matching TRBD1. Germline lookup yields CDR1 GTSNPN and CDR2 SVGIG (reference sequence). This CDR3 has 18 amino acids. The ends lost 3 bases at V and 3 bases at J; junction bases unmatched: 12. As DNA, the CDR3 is TGTGCCTGGAGCACCTTCCCGGACAGGGGAAGCTATAATTCACCCCTCCACTTT. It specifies CAWSTFPDRGSYNSPLHF.

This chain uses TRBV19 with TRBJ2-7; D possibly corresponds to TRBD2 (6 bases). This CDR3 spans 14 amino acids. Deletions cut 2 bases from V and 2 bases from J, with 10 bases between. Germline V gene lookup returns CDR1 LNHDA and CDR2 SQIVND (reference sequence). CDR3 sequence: CASSINGGAYEQYF. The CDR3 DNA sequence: TGTGCCAGTAGTATAAACGGAGGGGCCTACGAGCAGTACTTC.

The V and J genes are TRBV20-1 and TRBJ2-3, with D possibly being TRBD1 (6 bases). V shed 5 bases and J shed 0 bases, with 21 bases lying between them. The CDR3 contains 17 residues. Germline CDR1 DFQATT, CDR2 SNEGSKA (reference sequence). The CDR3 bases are TGCAGTGCTGATAAAGTAGTGCCGGACAGCAGCACAGATACGCAGTATTTT. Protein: CSADKVVPDSSTDTQYF.

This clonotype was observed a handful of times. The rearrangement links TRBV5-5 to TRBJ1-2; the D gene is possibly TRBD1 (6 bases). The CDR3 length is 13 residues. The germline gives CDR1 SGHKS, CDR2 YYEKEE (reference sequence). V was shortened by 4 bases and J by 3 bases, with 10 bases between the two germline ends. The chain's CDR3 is CASSLQGDYGYTF. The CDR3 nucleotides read TGTGCCAGCAGCCTACAGGGCGACTATGGCTACACCTTC.

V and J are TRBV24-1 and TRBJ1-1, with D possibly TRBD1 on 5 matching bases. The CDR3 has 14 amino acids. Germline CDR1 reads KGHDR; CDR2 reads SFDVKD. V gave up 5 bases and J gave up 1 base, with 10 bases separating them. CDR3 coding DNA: TGTGCCACCAGTGGGGGACCGCCGAACACTGAAGCTTTCTTT. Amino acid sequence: CATSGGPPNTEAFF.

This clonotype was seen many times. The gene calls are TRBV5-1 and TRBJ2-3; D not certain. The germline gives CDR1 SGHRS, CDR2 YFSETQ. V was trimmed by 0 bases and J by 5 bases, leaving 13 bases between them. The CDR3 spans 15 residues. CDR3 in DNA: TGCGCCAGCAGCTTGGCGTCAGGCCCACAAGATACGCAGTATTTT. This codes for CASSLASGPQDTQYF.

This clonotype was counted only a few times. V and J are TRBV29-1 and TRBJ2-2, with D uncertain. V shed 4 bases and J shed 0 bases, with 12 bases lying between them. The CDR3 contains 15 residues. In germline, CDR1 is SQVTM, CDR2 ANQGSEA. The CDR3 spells CSVVSSQANTGELFF. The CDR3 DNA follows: TGCAGCGTTGTTTCGTCTCAGGCGAACACCGGGGAGCTGTTTTTT.

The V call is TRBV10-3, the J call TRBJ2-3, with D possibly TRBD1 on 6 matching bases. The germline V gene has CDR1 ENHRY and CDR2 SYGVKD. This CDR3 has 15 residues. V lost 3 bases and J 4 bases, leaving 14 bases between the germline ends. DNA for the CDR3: TGTGCCATCAGTGACCCCAGGGGACGCCCAGATACGCAGTATTTT. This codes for CAISDPRGRPDTQYF.

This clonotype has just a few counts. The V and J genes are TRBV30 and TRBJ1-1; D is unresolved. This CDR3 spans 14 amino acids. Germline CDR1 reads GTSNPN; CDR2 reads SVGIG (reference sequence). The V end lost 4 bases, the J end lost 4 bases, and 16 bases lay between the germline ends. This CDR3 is CAWTVSGLGTEAFF. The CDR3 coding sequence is TGTGCCTGGACAGTAAGCGGGCTCGGCACTGAAGCTTTCTTT.

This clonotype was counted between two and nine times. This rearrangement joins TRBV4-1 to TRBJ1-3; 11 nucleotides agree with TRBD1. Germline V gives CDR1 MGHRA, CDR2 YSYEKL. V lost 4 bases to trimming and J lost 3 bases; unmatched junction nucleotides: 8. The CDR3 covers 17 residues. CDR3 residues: CASSRGQGAKGGNTIYF. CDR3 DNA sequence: TGCGCCAGCAGCCGAGGACAGGGGGCCAAGGGTGGAAACACCATATATTTT.

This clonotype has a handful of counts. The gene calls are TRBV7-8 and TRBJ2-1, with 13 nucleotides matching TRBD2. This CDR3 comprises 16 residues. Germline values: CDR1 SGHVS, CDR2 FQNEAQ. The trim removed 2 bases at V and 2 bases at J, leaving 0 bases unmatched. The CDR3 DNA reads TGTGCCAGCAGCTTAACTAGCGGGGGGGCCTACAATGAGCAGTTCTTC. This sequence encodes CASSLTSGGAYNEQFF.

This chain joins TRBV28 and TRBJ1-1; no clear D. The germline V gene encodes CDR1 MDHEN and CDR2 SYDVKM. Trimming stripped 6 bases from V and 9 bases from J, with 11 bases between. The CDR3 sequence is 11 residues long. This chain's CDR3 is CASSATSKAFF. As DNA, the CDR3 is TGTGCCAGCAGCGCTACATCTAAAGCTTTCTTT.

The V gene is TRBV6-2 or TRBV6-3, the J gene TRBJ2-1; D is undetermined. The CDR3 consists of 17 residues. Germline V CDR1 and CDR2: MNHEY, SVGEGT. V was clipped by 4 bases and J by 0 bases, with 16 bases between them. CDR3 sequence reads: CASSSPIPRSSYNEQFF. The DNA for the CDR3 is TGTGCCAGCAGTTCCCCTATCCCACGGAGCTCCTACAATGAGCAGTTCTTC.

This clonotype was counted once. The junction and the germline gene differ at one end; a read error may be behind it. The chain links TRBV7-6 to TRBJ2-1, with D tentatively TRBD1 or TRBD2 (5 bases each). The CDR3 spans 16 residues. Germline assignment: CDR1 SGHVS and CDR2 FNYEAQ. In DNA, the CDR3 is TGTGCCAGCAGCTTAGCGGGAAGGGGAGTCGGGAATGAGCAGCTCTTC. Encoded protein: CASSLAGRGVGNEQLF.